These 28 T cell receptor beta chains came from one sample sequenced in a study of T cells after yellow fever vaccination. A single record per CDR3 protein comes from TCRdb applying MiXCR to the 5' RACE reads. The repertoire has 200,000 to 300,000 distinct CDR3 sequences, about 7% of them found once; the top ten carry roughly 0.86%. The source material was CD4+ T cells sorted from PBMCs, sampled 15 days after the yellow fever booster vaccination. Receptors were obtained from a man aged 25 to 40 who received the YFV17D yellow fever vaccine.

This clonotype was seen repeatedly, ten times or more. The chain's CDR3 is CSVEGRLITEAFF. CDR3 DNA: TGCAGCGTTGAAGGCCGCTTGATCACTGAAGCTTTCTTT. This chain connects TRBV29-1 to TRBJ1-1; D ambiguous. CDR3 size: 13 residues. In germline, CDR1 is SQVTM, CDR2 ANQGSEA. V shed 1 base and J shed 4 bases, with 10 bases lying between them.

This clonotype has only a few counts. This chain uses TRBV24-1 with TRBJ2-2; D is possibly TRBD1 (5 bases). This CDR3 contains 16 residues. V dropped 4 bases and J dropped 5 bases, with 16 bases sitting between them. Germline V CDR1 and CDR2: KGHDR, SFDVKD. CDR3 in DNA: TGTGCCACCAGTGACGCGGCGAAGGGGTGGACCGGGGAGCTGTTTTTT. Amino acids: CATSDAAKGWTGELFF.

This clonotype was seen repeatedly, ten times or more. The V and J genes are TRBV20-1 and TRBJ2-1, with TRBD2 matching over 8 bases. Germline V CDR1 and CDR2: DFQATT, SNEGSKA (reference sequence). Trimming at V came to 5 bases and at J to 5 bases, leaving 11 bases not matched to a gene. The CDR3 is 15 residues long. This CDR3 is CSAFSGTRKDNEQFF. The CDR3 region has the DNA TGCAGTGCTTTTTCCGGGACTAGGAAAGACAATGAGCAGTTCTTC.

This clonotype was observed a handful of times. The gene calls are TRBV7-8 and TRBJ1-1, with D maybe TRBD1 (5 bases). Germline V gives CDR1 SGHVS, CDR2 FQNEAQ. Between the trimmed V and J ends, which lost 2 bases and 11 bases, there was a span of 15 bases. The CDR3 covers 13 residues. CDR3 region: CASSLPQGGLAFF. The DNA of the CDR3 is TGTGCCAGCAGCTTACCGCAGGGAGGGTTGGCTTTCTTT.

This clonotype has more than one count but fewer than ten. This sequence joins TRBV5-4 and TRBJ2-1; TRBD2 matches at 14 bases. CDR3 length: 20 amino acids. Trimming at V came to 4 bases and at J to 0 bases, leaving 12 bases not matched to a gene. Germline CDR1 and CDR2: SGHNT and YYREEE (reference sequence). DNA for the CDR3: TGTGCCAGCAGCGGCGACGGGACTAGCGGGAGATTTAGCTCCTACAATGAGCAGTTCTTC. This translates into CASSGDGTSGRFSSYNEQFF.

The sample holds many counts of this clonotype. The chain carries TRBV18 and TRBJ2-5, with 7 bases that match TRBD1. Germline V gene sequence: CDR1 KGHSH, CDR2 LQKENI. The CDR3 extends over 13 amino acids. The junction had 2 bases not matched to a gene; V was cut back by 5 bases and J by 2 bases. CDR3 bases: TGTGCCAGCTCAAGGACAGGACAAGAGACCCAGTACTTC. Its translation: CASSRTGQETQYF.

The sample holds a few counts of this clonotype. V usage is TRBV6-1 and J usage is TRBJ1-6; TRBD1 is a possible D gene (5 bases). The V end lost 5 bases, the J end lost 5 bases, and 16 bases lay between the germline ends. This CDR3 is built from 16 residues. Germline loops: CDR1 MNHNS, CDR2 SASEGT. DNA of the CDR3: TGTGCCAGCAGTACGGGGGAGGGGTTCCATAATTCACCCCTCCACTTT. This gives the protein CASSTGEGFHNSPLHF.

The chain carries TRBV11-2 and TRBJ2-7, with TRBD1 matching over 11 bases. This CDR3 is 17 amino acids long. Germline loops: CDR1 SGHAT, CDR2 FQNNGV. With 0 bases clipped from V and 0 bases from J, the junction kept 4 bases outside the gene matches. DNA of the CDR3: TGTGCCAGCAGCTTAGATCTGGACAGGGGGCTCTCCTACGAGCAGTACTTC. Translating it yields CASSLDLDRGLSYEQYF.

V and J are TRBV7-2 and TRBJ2-2; no clear D gene. The CDR3 covers 15 residues. The V gene's germline CDR1 is SGHTA and CDR2 FQGNSA. Trimming took 0 bases from V and 6 from J, leaving 11 bases between them. The CDR3 DNA follows: TGTGCCAGCAGCTTAGCTCGGCTAGAGGCCGGGGAGCTGTTTTTT. This gives the protein CASSLARLEAGELFF.

This clonotype was detected a few times. V gene TRBV6-2 or TRBV6-3 combines with J gene TRBJ2-5; the match to TRBD1 covers 7 bases. In germline, CDR1 is MNHEY, CDR2 SVGEGT. V was pared by 6 bases and J by 2 bases, with 12 bases of the junction left unmatched. This CDR3 has 16 residues. This chain's CDR3 is CASRYPIGTVQETQYF. The CDR3 nucleotides are TGTGCCAGCAGATACCCTATTGGGACAGTACAAGAGACCCAGTACTTC.

The CDR3 loop reads CASTSTSGGSEQYF. CDR3 nucleotide sequence: TGCGCCAGCACCTCTACTTCGGGGGGCAGCGAGCAGTACTTC. V and J are TRBV10-2 and TRBJ2-7; D is perhaps TRBD2 (7 bases). This CDR3 has 14 amino acids. V was clipped by 7 bases and J by 6 bases, with 19 bases between them. Germline V gene data show CDR1 as WSHSY and CDR2 as SAAADI.

This clonotype was observed a handful of times. The J gene is TRBJ2-1, the V gene TRBV7-8; D may correspond to TRBD1 or TRBD2 (7 bases each). V was pared by 5 bases and J by 15 bases, with 23 bases between. Germline V gene data show CDR1 as SGHVS and CDR2 as FQNEAQ. The CDR3 loop spans 14 amino acids. The CDR3 region is CASSRGGGPRGLFF. CDR3 in DNA: TGTGCCAGCAGCCGGGGAGGGGGCCCGCGAGGTCTGTTCTTC.

This clonotype occurred a few times. This chain uses TRBV5-1 with TRBJ2-7, with D perhaps matching TRBD1 or TRBD2 (5 bases each). CDR1 SGHRS and CDR2 YFSETQ come from the germline V gene. The V end lost 2 bases, the J end lost 9 bases, and 24 bases lay between the germline ends. The CDR3 extends over 16 amino acids. CDR3 in DNA: TGCGCCAGCAGCTTCCCCCCTGGGACCGATACTTTGACGCAGTACTTC. This encodes CASSFPPGTDTLTQYF.

This clonotype was counted a few times. The chain recombines TRBV9 with TRBJ2-2, with TRBD1 matching over 7 bases. The CDR3 is 13 amino acids. The trim removed 6 bases at V and 5 bases at J, leaving 4 bases unmatched. Germline V lookup: CDR1 SGDLS, CDR2 YYNGEE. The CDR3 bases are TGTGCCAGCACGAGGGGGCAAACCGGGGAGCTGTTTTTT. Its translation: CASTRGQTGELFF.

This clonotype was picked up many times. This chain connects TRBV5-5 to TRBJ2-3, with 8 bases matching TRBD2. Germline CDR1 reads SGHKS; CDR2 reads YYEKEE (reference sequence). V trimming: 4 bases; J trimming: 5 bases; junction bases outside the gene matches: 15. This CDR3 is 17 amino acids long. CDR3 in DNA: TGTGCCAGCAGCGGGGAGCCTAGCGGGTATGAGGAAGATACGCAGTATTTT. This codes for CASSGEPSGYEEDTQYF.

This clonotype has a handful of counts. The chain combines TRBV19 with TRBJ2-4; 7 nucleotides agree with TRBD2. Trimming cost V 5 bases and J 3 bases; bases outside gene matches: 10. The CDR3 runs to 16 residues. Germline V lookup: CDR1 LNHDA, CDR2 SQIVND (reference sequence). Here the CDR3 reads CASSSGGREGKNIQYF. CDR3 coding DNA: TGTGCCAGTAGTTCGGGCGGGAGAGAAGGCAAAAACATTCAGTACTTC.

This chain joins TRBV28 and TRBJ2-3; D call uncertain. The V and J ends lost 3 bases and 14 bases respectively, with 18 bases between them. This CDR3 spans 13 amino acids. From germline, CDR1 is MDHEN and CDR2 SYDVKM. The DNA for the CDR3 is TGTGCCAGCAGTTTGCCTCGACTGGCCCGACGGTATTTT. Translation: CASSLPRLARRYF.

This clonotype was counted a few times. The chain joins TRBV30 to TRBJ1-2; no firm D call. Germline V gene data show CDR1 as GTSNPN and CDR2 as SVGIG (reference sequence). Trimming removed 8 bases from V and 4 bases from J, with 20 bases in between. The CDR3 length is 14 residues. Here the CDR3 reads CAAPYGGIFYGYTF. CDR3 bases: TGTGCCGCCCCTTATGGCGGGATTTTCTATGGCTACACCTTC.

Ten or more counts support this clonotype. This rearrangement joins TRBV7-2 to TRBJ1-1; D not certain. Germline V lookup: CDR1 SGHTA, CDR2 FQGNSA. The CDR3 covers 16 residues. Trimming removed 5 bases at V and 3 bases at J, with 19 bases between. The CDR3 DNA follows: TGTGCCAGCAGCCCCTCTCAAGGAGGGAAGGACACTGAAGCTTTCTTT. The encoded protein is CASSPSQGGKDTEAFF.

The rearrangement joins TRBV6-2 or TRBV6-3 to TRBJ2-5, with D unresolved. V was cut by 6 bases and J by 5 bases, with 13 bases left in between. Germline V gene sequence: CDR1 MNHEY, CDR2 SVGEGT. This CDR3 is built from 13 residues. The CDR3 reads CASRQAKVETQYF. The CDR3 DNA reads as TGTGCCAGCAGGCAGGCAAAAGTGGAGACCCAGTACTTC.

Only one count was recorded for this clonotype. The chain uses TRBV29-1 and TRBJ2-5; D gene unclear. V was trimmed by 8 bases and J by 2 bases, leaving 18 bases between them. The CDR3 runs to 14 residues. CDR1 and CDR2 from the germline V gene are SQVTM and ANQGSEA. The DNA for the CDR3 is TGCAGCATTGCGAGTGTGCAGAGACAAGAGACCCAGTACTTC. This codes for CSIASVQRQETQYF. Combining the CDR3 with reference TRBV29-1 and TRBJ2-5 gives the whole variable domain SAVISQKPSRDICQRGTSLTIQCQVDSQVTMMFWYRQQPGQSLTLIATANQGSEATYESGFVIDKFPISRPNLTFSTLTVSNMSPEDSSIYLCSIASVQRQETQYFGPGTRLLVL.

The chain carries TRBV5-1 and TRBJ2-1; 7 bases match TRBD2. The ends lost 0 bases at V and 7 bases at J; junction bases unmatched: 10. The CDR3 extends over 16 amino acids. Germline CDR1 and CDR2: SGHRS and YFSETQ. CDR3 sequence: CASSLAGTAGVNEQFF. For the CDR3, the DNA is TGCGCCAGCAGCTTGGCCGGGACGGCGGGGGTAAATGAGCAGTTCTTC.

This clonotype appeared a few times. The rearrangement joins TRBV18 to TRBJ2-5; tentatively, D is TRBD2 (5 bases). V lost 0 bases to trimming and J lost 8 bases, with 13 bases between them. This CDR3 is 14 amino acids long. Germline V gene data show CDR1 as KGHSH and CDR2 as LQKENI. The CDR3 reads CASSPPGNTGTQYF. As DNA, the CDR3 is TGTGCCAGCTCACCACCCGGGAACACCGGAACCCAGTACTTC.

The chain is built from TRBV20-1 and TRBJ2-3; 7 nucleotides agree with TRBD2. Germline V gene sequence: CDR1 DFQATT, CDR2 SNEGSKA (reference sequence). The CDR3 has 14 amino acids. Trimming took 4 bases from V and 2 from J; bases not matched to a gene: 6. DNA of the CDR3: TGCAGTGCTATTCCAGCGGGGTACACAGATACGCAGTATTTT. It specifies CSAIPAGYTDTQYF.

This clonotype has at least ten counts. The genes are TRBV6-2 or TRBV6-3 and TRBJ2-4, with 9 bases aligning to TRBD2. The V gene end was trimmed by 0 bases and the J gene end by 1 base; junction bases not matched to a gene: 1. The CDR3 consists of 16 residues. Germline CDR1 is MNHEY and CDR2 is SVGEGT. The CDR3 DNA follows: TGTGCCAGCAGTTACTCAACTAGCGGGGCCAAAAACATTCAGTACTTC. It yields the protein CASSYSTSGAKNIQYF.

This clonotype was seen more than once but under ten times. The rearrangement joins TRBV7-2 to TRBJ1-5; TRBD1 might be the D (5 bases). Deletions cut 1 base from V and 7 bases from J, with 8 bases between. This CDR3 has 13 residues. CDR1 is SGHTA, CDR2 FQGNSA, per germline. CDR3 region: CASSLEEGQPQHF. In DNA, the CDR3 is TGTGCCAGCAGCTTAGAAGAGGGGCAGCCCCAGCATTTT.

At least ten counts were recorded for this clonotype. This chain uses TRBV19 with TRBJ2-5; 10 bases map to TRBD2. Germline lookup yields CDR1 LNHDA and CDR2 SQIVND (reference sequence). Trimming took 9 bases from V and 7 from J; bases not matched to a gene: 8. The CDR3 spans 13 residues. In DNA, the CDR3 is TGTGCCAGCGGGACTAGCGCAACTGGGACCCAGTACTTC. This gives the protein CASGTSATGTQYF.

At least ten counts were recorded for this clonotype. CDR3 nucleotides: TGCAGTTGCTCTTCGGGGGGACTTAACTATGGCTACACCTTC. This gives the protein CSCSSGGLNYGYTF. This chain links TRBV20-1 with TRBJ1-2; the D gene is possibly TRBD1 (5 bases). The CDR3 covers 14 residues. Germline V gene lookup returns CDR1 DFQATT and CDR2 SNEGSKA (reference sequence). Trimming took off 8 bases at V and 1 base at J, with 17 bases between the two ends.